One and the same sample provided the 20 T cell receptor beta chains below, sequenced in a study of regulatory T cells in long-lasting Graves disease. Construction of the TCR beta libraries employed iRepertoire HTBI primers in conjunction with Arm-PCR of CDR3 regions. TCRdb recomputed calls from the multiplex PCR reads with MiXCR, one row per CDR3 protein. The data hold roughly 500,000 distinct CDR3 sequences, with 12% to 15% observed a single time. As for time point: newly diagnosed GD, antithyroid drugs for less than 3 months. PBMCs provided the RNA from which the TCR library was made. These data are also associated with another study on T cells in Graves' hyperthyroidism and ophthalmopathy.

Sequenced material: peripheral blood mononuclear cells (PBMCs), taken at new diagnosis, from a patient treated with antithyroid drugs. Receptors were obtained from a woman in her forties or fifties with Graves disease.

There are many counts of this clonotype. The V and J genes are TRBV30 and TRBJ2-5, with TRBD1 matching over 7 bases. CDR1 and CDR2 from the germline V gene are GTSNPN and SVGIG (reference sequence). The CDR3 consists of 11 residues. The V gene end was trimmed by 5 bases and the J gene end by 5 bases; junction bases not matched to a gene: 2. CDR3 residues: CAWDRDETQYF. The CDR3 bases are TGTGCCTGGGACAGGGACGAGACCCAGTACTTC.

The V call is TRBV3-1, the J call TRBJ2-2, with a weak D call TRBD1 (7 bases). The CDR3 has 15 amino acids. Germline CDR1 LGHDT, CDR2 YNNKEL (reference sequence). V was cut by 6 bases and J by 5 bases, with 16 bases left in between. The CDR3 DNA sequence: TGTGCCAGCAGGCCCCCCCCAGGGGGGACCGGGGAGCTGTTTTTT. Translating gives CASRPPPGGTGELFF.

The chain has TRBV29-1 and TRBJ2-1, with TRBD2 matching over 11 bases. The ends lost 7 bases at V and 4 bases at J; junction bases unmatched: 18. The CDR3 consists of 18 residues. The germline V gene has CDR1 SQVTM and CDR2 ANQGSEA. The CDR3 reads CSGRQGTLAGGQYNEQFF. CDR3 sequence (DNA): TGCAGCGGGAGACAGGGAACGCTAGCGGGAGGCCAATACAATGAGCAGTTCTTC.

This chain uses TRBV4-1 with TRBJ2-5; maybe TRBD2 (6 bases). The germline CDR1 and CDR2 sequences are MGHRA and YSYEKL. This CDR3 has 14 residues. V lost 3 bases to trimming and J lost 3 bases, with 11 bases between them. The CDR3 loop is CASSHRGFKETQYF. CDR3 DNA: TGCGCCAGCAGCCATCGGGGGTTCAAAGAGACCCAGTACTTC.

The chain is built from TRBV27 and TRBJ2-6; D gene unclear. CDR3 length: 17 amino acids. Germline loops: CDR1 MNHEY, CDR2 SMNVEV (reference sequence). V gave up 4 bases and J gave up 0 bases, with 13 bases separating them. In DNA, the CDR3 is TGTGCCAGCAGTTCCCTTGTGGGTATCTCTGGGGCCAACGTCCTGACTTTC. Protein: CASSSLVGISGANVLTF.

The chain employs TRBV20-1 and TRBJ1-5, with TRBD1 matching 9 bases. CDR3 size: 13 residues. Germline CDR1 is DFQATT and CDR2 is SNEGSKA (reference sequence). The V and J ends lost 6 bases and 2 bases, in that order; junction bases with no gene match: 2. This CDR3 is CSARDRGNQPQHF. In DNA, the CDR3 is TGCAGTGCACGGGACAGGGGCAATCAGCCCCAGCATTTT.

Comments on this clonotype: At one of its ends the junction is not consistent with the germline gene, which may arise from a read error. V gene TRBV27 combines with J gene TRBJ1-5; D gene unclear. Germline V gene data show CDR1 as MNHEY and CDR2 as SMNVEV (reference sequence). The CDR3 is 15 amino acids. The CDR3 DNA reads TGTGCCAGCAGTTTACAATGGGCGAGCAATCGGCCCCAGCATTTT. It yields the protein CASSLQWASNRPQHF.

Note on this clonotype: Given a far larger clone just one base away, this is likely a sequencing read error. The genes are TRBV27 and TRBJ2-2; tentative D call: TRBD1 (5 bases). From germline, CDR1 is MNHEY and CDR2 SMNVEV (reference sequence). The CDR3 runs to 17 residues. The CDR3 DNA is TGTGCCAGCAGCCGCAAGACAGAGATGGCGAACACCGAGGAGCTGTTTTTT. It translates to CASSRKTEMANTEELFF.

This clonotype showed up many times. The V gene is TRBV28, the J gene TRBJ2-7; weak D call: TRBD2 (5 bases). V lost 5 bases to trimming and J lost 5 bases, with 13 bases between them. Looked up from germline, CDR1 is MDHEN and CDR2 is SYDVKM. This CDR3 region has 13 residues. In DNA, the CDR3 is TGTGCCAGCAGTAAGGACTGGGCGGACGAGCAGTACTTC. It encodes CASSKDWADEQYF.

This clonotype was detected many times. J is TRBJ1-1 and V is TRBV30; 7 bases line up with TRBD1. The V and J ends lost 3 bases and 12 bases, in that order; junction bases with no gene match: 13. Germline V gives CDR1 GTSNPN, CDR2 SVGIG (reference sequence). CDR3 length: 13 amino acids. The CDR3 spells CAWRPKMTGRTFF. The DNA of the CDR3 is TGTGCCTGGAGGCCAAAGATGACAGGGCGAACTTTCTTT. The complete variable domain, with remaining parts taken from reference TRBV30 and TRBJ1-1, reads SQTIHQWPATLVQPVGSPLSLECTVEGTSNPNLYWYRQAAGRGLQLLFYSVGIGQISSEVPQNLSASRPQDRQFILSSKKLLLSDSGFYLCAWRPKMTGRTFFGQGTRLTVV.

This clonotype was seen many times. The chain is built from TRBV29-1 and TRBJ2-7, with D maybe TRBD1 (6 bases). The length of the CDR3 is 17 residues. Germline V gene sequence: CDR1 SQVTM, CDR2 ANQGSEA. V was shortened by 5 bases and J by 0 bases, with 23 bases between the two germline ends. Here the CDR3 reads CSVPPYPDGDTSYEQYF. CDR3 DNA sequence: TGCAGCGTTCCCCCTTACCCGGACGGGGACACCTCCTACGAGCAGTACTTC.

There are many counts of this clonotype. The chain is built from TRBV5-1 and TRBJ2-7; TRBD2 matches 7 bases. Germline CDR1 and CDR2: SGHRS and YFSETQ. After removal of 5 bases from V and 4 bases from J, the junction contained 3 bases not matched to a gene. The CDR3 has 12 residues. The CDR3 sequence is CASRSSGYEQYF. CDR3 DNA: TGCGCCAGCAGGTCTAGCGGATACGAGCAGTACTTC.

This clonotype was detected only a few times. Given a much more abundant clone one base away, this may be a read error. It is likely a read error, because the conserved phenylalanine at the end of the CDR3 is missing. The rearrangement links TRBV13 to TRBJ2-3; 12 bases match TRBD1. The CDR3 totals 15 residues. Germline V lookup: CDR1 PRHDT, CDR2 FYEKMQ (reference sequence). V shed 5 bases, J shed 5 bases, and the junction held 5 bases outside the gene matches. CDR3 amino acids: CASSRGTGGVDTQYL. The CDR3 region has the DNA TGTGCCAGCAGCCGAGGGACAGGGGGCGTAGATACGCAGTATCTT.

The J gene is TRBJ2-5, the V gene TRBV24-1, with 7 bases matching TRBD1. In germline, CDR1 is KGHDR, CDR2 SFDVKD. The CDR3 is 15 amino acids. V trimming: 7 bases; J trimming: 3 bases; junction bases outside the gene matches: 10. CDR3 protein: CATSLTGVVEETQYF. The DNA of the CDR3 is TGTGCCACCAGCCTAACAGGGGTGGTTGAAGAGACCCAGTACTTC.

In its sample, this clonotype was seen many times. V usage is TRBV7-9 and J usage is TRBJ2-5; 9 bases are a match to TRBD1. V shed 5 bases and J 5 bases; nucleotides not matched to a gene: 3. CDR1 and CDR2 (germline): SEHNR, FQNEAQ (reference sequence). CDR3 length equals 13 residues. The CDR3 nucleotides read TGTGCCAGCAGCCGAGGGACAGGGGAGACCCAGTACTTC. It is translated as CASSRGTGETQYF.

In its sample, this clonotype was seen many times. The V gene is TRBV28, the J gene TRBJ1-1; D gene ambiguous. The CDR3 is 12 amino acids. Germline-derived CDR1 and CDR2 are MDHEN and SYDVKM. Trimming removed 5 bases from V and 3 bases from J, with 7 bases in between. Written as DNA, the CDR3 is TGTGCCAGCAGTGGAAAATACACTGAAGCTTTCTTT. This encodes CASSGKYTEAFF.

This clonotype showed up just a few times. V gene TRBV20-1 combines with J gene TRBJ1-5; D unresolved. Germline CDR1 DFQATT, CDR2 SNEGSKA (reference sequence). The CDR3 covers 12 residues. Trimming took 5 bases from V and 5 from J, leaving 10 bases between them. The CDR3 protein is CSALPADQPQHF. CDR3 nucleotide sequence: TGCAGTGCTCTGCCTGCGGATCAGCCCCAGCATTTT.

This clonotype was seen more than once but under ten times. V is TRBV6-1 and J is TRBJ1-1; 8 positions match TRBD1. Germline CDR1 MNHNS, CDR2 SASEGT. The CDR3 extends over 14 amino acids. The V and J ends lost 9 bases and 5 bases, in that order; junction bases with no gene match: 11. In DNA, the CDR3 is TGTGCCAGTCGAAGGGCCACAGGGGGGACTGAAGCTTTCTTT. It is translated as CASRRATGGTEAFF.

The V gene is TRBV6-1, the J gene TRBJ1-6; D remains ambiguous. Germline V gene data show CDR1 as MNHNS and CDR2 as SASEGT. Trimming took 7 bases from V and 3 from J, leaving 13 bases between them. The CDR3 totals 15 residues. CDR3 region: CASNQPTVYNSPLHF. The CDR3 coding sequence is TGTGCCAGCAACCAACCGACGGTCTATAATTCACCCCTCCACTTT.

This clonotype was counted at least ten times. The rearrangement joins TRBV27 to TRBJ2-7, with 8 bases identical to TRBD2. Per germline, CDR1 MNHEY and CDR2 SMNVEV (reference sequence). The V gene end was trimmed by 5 bases and the J gene end by 3 bases; junction bases not matched to a gene: 6. CDR3 length: 14 residues. The CDR3 nucleotides are TGTGCCAGCAGTGCTGGGACTAGGTACTACGAGCAGTACTTC. It is translated as CASSAGTRYYEQYF.